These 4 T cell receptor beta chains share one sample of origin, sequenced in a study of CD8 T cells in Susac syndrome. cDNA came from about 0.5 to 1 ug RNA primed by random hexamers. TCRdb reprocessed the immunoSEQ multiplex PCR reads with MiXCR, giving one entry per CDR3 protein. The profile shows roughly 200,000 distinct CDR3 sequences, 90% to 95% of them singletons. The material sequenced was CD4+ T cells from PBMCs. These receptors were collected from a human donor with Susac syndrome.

CDR3 amino acids: CATQGDQETQYF. DNA for the CDR3: TGTGCCACCCAGGGAGACCAAGAGACCCAGTACTTC. The rearrangement joins TRBV24-1 to TRBJ2-5; D is tentatively TRBD1 or TRBD2 (5 bases each). Deletions cut 9 bases from V and 0 bases from J, with 7 bases between. The CDR3 is 12 residues long. Germline CDR1 and CDR2: KGHDR and SFDVKD.

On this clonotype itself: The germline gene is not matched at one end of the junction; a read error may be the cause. The CDR3 coding sequence is TGTGCCACCAGCAGAGAAGTAGGAGCTTTGGGTCTTCGATTT. Protein sequence: CATSREVGALGLRF. This chain links TRBV15 with TRBJ1-6; D unclear. CDR3 length: 14 amino acids. Germline V lookup: CDR1 LNHNV, CDR2 YYDKDF (reference sequence).

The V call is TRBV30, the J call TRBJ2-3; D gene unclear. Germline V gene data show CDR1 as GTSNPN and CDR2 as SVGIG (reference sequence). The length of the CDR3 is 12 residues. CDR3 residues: CANNRATDTQYF. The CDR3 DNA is TGTGCAAACAACCGGGCCACAGATACGCAGTATTTT.

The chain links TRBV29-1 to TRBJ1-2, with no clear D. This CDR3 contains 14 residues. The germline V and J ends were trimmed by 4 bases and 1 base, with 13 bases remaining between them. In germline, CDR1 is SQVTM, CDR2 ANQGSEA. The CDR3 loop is CSVGLLRDNYGYTF. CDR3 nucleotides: TGCAGCGTTGGACTCCTAAGGGATAACTATGGCTACACCTTC.